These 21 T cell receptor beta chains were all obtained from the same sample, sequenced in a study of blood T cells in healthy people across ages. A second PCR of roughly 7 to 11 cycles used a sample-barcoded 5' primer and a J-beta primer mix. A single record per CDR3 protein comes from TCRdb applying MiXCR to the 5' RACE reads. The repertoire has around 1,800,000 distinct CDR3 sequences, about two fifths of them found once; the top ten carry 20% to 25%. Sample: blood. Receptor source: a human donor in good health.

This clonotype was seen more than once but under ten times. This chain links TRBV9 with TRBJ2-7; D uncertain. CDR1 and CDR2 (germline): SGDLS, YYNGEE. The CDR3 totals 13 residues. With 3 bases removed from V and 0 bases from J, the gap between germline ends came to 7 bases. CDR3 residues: CASSARSSYEQYF. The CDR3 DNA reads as TGTGCCAGCAGCGCCCGCTCCTCCTACGAGCAGTACTTC. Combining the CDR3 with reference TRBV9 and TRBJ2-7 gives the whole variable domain DSGVTQTPKHLITATGQRVTLRCSPRSGDLSVYWYQQSLDQGLQFLIQYYNGEERAKGNILERFSAQQFPDLHSELNLSSLELGDSALYFCASSARSSYEQYFGPGTRLTVT.

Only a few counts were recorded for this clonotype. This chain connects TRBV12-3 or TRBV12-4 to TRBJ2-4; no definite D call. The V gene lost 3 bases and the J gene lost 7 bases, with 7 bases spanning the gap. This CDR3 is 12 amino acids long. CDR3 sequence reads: CASSFAPNIQYF. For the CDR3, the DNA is TGTGCCAGCAGTTTTGCTCCGAACATTCAGTACTTC.

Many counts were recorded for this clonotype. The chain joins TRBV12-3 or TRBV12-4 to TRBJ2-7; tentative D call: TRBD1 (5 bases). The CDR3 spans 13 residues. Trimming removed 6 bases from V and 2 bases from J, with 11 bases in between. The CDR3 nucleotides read TGTGCCAGCAGCTCCGCAGGGCCCTACGAGCAGTACTTC. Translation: CASSSAGPYEQYF.

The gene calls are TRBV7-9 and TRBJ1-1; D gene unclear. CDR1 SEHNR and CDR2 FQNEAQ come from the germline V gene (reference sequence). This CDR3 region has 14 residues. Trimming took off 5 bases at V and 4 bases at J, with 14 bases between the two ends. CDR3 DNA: TGTGCCAGCAGCCGTTCTGAAACTCGCACTGAAGCTTTCTTT. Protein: CASSRSETRTEAFF.

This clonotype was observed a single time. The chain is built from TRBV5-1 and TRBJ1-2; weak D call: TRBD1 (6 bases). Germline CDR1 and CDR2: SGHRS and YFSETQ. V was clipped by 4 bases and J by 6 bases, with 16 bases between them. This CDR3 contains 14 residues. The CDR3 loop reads CASSPVGGQDGYTF. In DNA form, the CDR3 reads TGCGCCAGCAGCCCAGTGGGGGGGCAGGATGGCTACACCTTC. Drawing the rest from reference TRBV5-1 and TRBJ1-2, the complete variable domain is KAGVTQTPRYLIKTRGQQVTLSCSPISGHRSVSWYQQTPGQGLQFLFEYFSETQRNKGNFPGRFSGRQFSNSRSEMNVSTLELGDSALYLCASSPVGGQDGYTFGSGTRLTVV.

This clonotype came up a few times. CDR3 DNA: TGTGCCAGCAGCTTCCAGACAGGGAGGTACAATGAGCAGTTCTTC. Protein sequence: CASSFQTGRYNEQFF. The gene calls are TRBV9 and TRBJ2-1, with TRBD1 as a possible D gene (7 bases). V was trimmed by 4 bases and J by 4 bases, leaving 15 bases between them. From germline, CDR1 is SGDLS and CDR2 YYNGEE. This CDR3 is built from 15 residues.

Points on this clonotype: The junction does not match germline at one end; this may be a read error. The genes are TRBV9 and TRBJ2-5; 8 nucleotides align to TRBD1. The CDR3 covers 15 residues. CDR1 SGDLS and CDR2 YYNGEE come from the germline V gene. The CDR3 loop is CASTVSDRGQETQYF. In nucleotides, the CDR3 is TGTGCCAGCACCGTATCCGACAGGGGCCAAGAGACCCAGTACTTC.

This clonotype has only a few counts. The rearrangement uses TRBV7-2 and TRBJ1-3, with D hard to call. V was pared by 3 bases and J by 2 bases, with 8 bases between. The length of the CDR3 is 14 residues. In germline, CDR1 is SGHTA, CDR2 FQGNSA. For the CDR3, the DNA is TGTGCCAGCAGCTTGGTGAGCGCTGGAAACACCATATATTTT. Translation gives CASSLVSAGNTIYF.

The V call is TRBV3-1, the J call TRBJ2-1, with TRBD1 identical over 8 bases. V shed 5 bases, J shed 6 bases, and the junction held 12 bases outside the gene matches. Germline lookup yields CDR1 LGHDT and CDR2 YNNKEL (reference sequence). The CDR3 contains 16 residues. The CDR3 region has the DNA TGTGCCAGCAGCATCCACCGGGACAGGCCCTGCAATGAGCAGTTCTTC. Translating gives CASSIHRDRPCNEQFF.

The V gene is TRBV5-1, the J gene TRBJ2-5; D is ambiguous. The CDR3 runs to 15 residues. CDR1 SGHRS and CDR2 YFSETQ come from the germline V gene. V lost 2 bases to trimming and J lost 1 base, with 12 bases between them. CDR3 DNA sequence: TGCGCCAGCAGCTTTACGGCGGCCGTCCAAGAGACCCAGTACTTC. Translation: CASSFTAAVQETQYF.

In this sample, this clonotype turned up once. The CDR3 coding sequence is TGCGCCAGCAGCATACTAACAGGGACCCAAGAGACCCAGTACTTC. Encoded protein: CASSILTGTQETQYF. The chain couples TRBV5-1 to TRBJ2-5, with a weak D call TRBD1 (6 bases). The CDR3 is made up of 15 amino acids. The germline gives CDR1 SGHRS, CDR2 YFSETQ. V shed 4 bases and J shed 1 base, with 14 bases lying between them.

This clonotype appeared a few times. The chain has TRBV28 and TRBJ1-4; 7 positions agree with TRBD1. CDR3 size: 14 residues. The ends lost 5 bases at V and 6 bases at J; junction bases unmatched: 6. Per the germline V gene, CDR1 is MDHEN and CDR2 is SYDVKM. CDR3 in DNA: TGTGCCAGCAGTCCAACAGGGGAATATGAAAAACTGTTTTTT. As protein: CASSPTGEYEKLFF.

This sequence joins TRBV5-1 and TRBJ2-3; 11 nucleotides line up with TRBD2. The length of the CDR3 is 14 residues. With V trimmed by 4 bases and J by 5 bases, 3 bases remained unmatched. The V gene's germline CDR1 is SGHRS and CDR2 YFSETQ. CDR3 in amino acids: CASSVAGGVDTQYF. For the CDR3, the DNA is TGCGCCAGCAGCGTAGCGGGGGGGGTAGATACGCAGTATTTT. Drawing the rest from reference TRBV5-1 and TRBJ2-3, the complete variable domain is KAGVTQTPRYLIKTRGQQVTLSCSPISGHRSVSWYQQTPGQGLQFLFEYFSETQRNKGNFPGRFSGRQFSNSRSEMNVSTLELGDSALYLCASSVAGGVDTQYFGPGTRLTVL.

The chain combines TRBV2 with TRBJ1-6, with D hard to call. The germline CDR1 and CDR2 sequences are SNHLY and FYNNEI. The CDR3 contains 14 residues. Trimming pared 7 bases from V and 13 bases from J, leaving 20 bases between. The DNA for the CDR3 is TGTGCCAGCAAACTGGGTCCCTCCGTAGAGCCCCTCCACTTT. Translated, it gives CASKLGPSVEPLHF.

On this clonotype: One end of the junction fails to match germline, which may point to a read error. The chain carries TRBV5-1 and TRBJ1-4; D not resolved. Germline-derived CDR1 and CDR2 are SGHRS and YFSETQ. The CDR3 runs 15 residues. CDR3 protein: CASSPARATNEKLFF. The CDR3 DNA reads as TGCGCCAGCAGCCCCGCAAGAGCAACTAATGAAAAGCTGTTTTTT.

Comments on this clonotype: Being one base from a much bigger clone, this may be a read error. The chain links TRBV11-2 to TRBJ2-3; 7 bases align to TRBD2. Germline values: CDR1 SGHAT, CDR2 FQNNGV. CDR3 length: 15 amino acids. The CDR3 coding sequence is TGTACCAGCAGCTTACAGAGCGGGGAGACAGATACGCAGTATTTT. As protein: CTSSLQSGETDTQYF.

For the CDR3, the DNA is TGTGCCAGCAGCCCCACTAGCGGGGGGGGGAATGAGCAGTTCTTC. This codes for CASSPTSGGGNEQFF. V usage is TRBV9 and J usage is TRBJ2-1, with 13 bases matching TRBD2. The CDR3 consists of 15 residues. V lost 4 bases and J lost 7; bases outside the gene matches: 5. Per the germline V gene, CDR1 is SGDLS and CDR2 is YYNGEE. Based on the CDR3 plus reference TRBV9 and TRBJ2-1, the full variable domain is DSGVTQTPKHLITATGQRVTLRCSPRSGDLSVYWYQQSLDQGLQFLIQYYNGEERAKGNILERFSAQQFPDLHSELNLSSLELGDSALYFCASSPTSGGGNEQFFGPGTRLTVL.

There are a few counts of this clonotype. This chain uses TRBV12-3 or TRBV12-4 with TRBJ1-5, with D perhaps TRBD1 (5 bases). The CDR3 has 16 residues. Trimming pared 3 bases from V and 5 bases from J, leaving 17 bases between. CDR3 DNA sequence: TGTGCCAGCAGTTTCTTCGGCAGGGCGGGAGATCAGCCCCAGCATTTT. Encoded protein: CASSFFGRAGDQPQHF.

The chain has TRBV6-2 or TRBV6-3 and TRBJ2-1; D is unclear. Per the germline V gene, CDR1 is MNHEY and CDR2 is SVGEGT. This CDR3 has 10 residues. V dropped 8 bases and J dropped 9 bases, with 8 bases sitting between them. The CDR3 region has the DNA TGTGCCAGCGCAAACCTTGAGCAGTTCTTC. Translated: CASANLEQFF.

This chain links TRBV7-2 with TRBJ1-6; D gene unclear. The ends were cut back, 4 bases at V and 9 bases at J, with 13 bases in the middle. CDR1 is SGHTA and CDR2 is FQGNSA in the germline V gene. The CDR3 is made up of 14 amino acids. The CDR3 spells CASSSGRVGSPLHF. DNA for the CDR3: TGTGCCAGCAGCTCCGGGAGGGTTGGTTCACCCCTCCACTTT.

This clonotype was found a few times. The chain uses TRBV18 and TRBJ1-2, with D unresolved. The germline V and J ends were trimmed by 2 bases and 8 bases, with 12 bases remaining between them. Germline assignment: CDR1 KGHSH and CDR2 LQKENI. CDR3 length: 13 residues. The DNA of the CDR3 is TGTGCCAGCTCACCATCCGAGGTTACGGGCTACACCTTC. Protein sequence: CASSPSEVTGYTF.